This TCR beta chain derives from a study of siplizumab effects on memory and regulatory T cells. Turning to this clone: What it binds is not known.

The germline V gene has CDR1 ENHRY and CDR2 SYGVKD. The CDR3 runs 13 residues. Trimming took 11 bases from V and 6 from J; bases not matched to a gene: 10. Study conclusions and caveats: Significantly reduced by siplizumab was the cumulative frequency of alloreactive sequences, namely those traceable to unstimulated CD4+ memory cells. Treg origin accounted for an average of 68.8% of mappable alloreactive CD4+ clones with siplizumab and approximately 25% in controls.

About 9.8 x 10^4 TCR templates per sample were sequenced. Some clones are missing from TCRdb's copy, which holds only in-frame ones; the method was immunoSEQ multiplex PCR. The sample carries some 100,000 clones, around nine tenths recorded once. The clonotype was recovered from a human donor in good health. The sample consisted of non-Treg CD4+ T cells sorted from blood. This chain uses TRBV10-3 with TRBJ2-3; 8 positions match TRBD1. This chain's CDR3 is CASEGQGVDTQYF. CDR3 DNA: TGTGCCTCTGAAGGACAGGGAGTGGATACGCAGTATTTT.